The 31 T cell receptor beta chains in this list originate from one sample, sequenced in a study of cytomegalovirus exposure and HLA in healthy donors. Some clones are missing from TCRdb's copy, which holds only in-frame ones; the method was immunoSEQ multiplex PCR. The table includes 160,000 or so clones, 84% detected once. The sequenced sample consisted of PBMCs. The receptors were gathered from a man aged 25 to 40 in good health and CMV-seropositive.

This clone was detected only once. The CDR3: CASSLDRTGFYEQYF. The CDR3 coding sequence is TGTGCCAGCAGCTTAGACCGGACAGGGTTTTACGAGCAGTACTTC. The V gene is TRBV7-2, the J gene TRBJ2-7, with 8 bases matching TRBD1. Germline V lookup: CDR1 SGHTA, CDR2 FQGNSA. This CDR3 spans 15 amino acids. The V and J ends lost 1 base and 4 bases, in that order; junction bases with no gene match: 6. The variable domain in full, completed from reference TRBV7-2 and TRBJ2-7, reads GAGVSQSPSNKVTEKGKDVELRCDPISGHTALYWYRQSLGQGLEFLIYFQGNSAPDKSGLPSDRFSAERTGGSVSTLTIQRTQQEDSAVYLCASSLDRTGFYEQYFGPGTRLTVT.

J is TRBJ2-5 and V is TRBV5-6; possible D gene TRBD1, 6 bases. Trimming took off 4 bases at V and 4 bases at J, with 23 bases between the two ends. Per germline, CDR1 SGHDT and CDR2 YYEEEE. This CDR3 is built from 17 residues. The CDR3 sequence: CASSTRTGTTYRETQYF. As DNA, the CDR3 is TGTGCCAGCAGCACCAGAACCGGGACAACGTACCGAGAGACCCAGTACTTC.

In this sample, this clone turned up a few times. The chain has TRBV14 and TRBJ1-1, with 7 positions matching TRBD1. Unmatched junction bases numbered 4, after V lost 3 bases and J lost 0 bases. This CDR3 has 15 amino acids. From germline, CDR1 is SGHDN and CDR2 FVKESK. CDR3 sequence: CASSHLTGLNTEAFF. For the CDR3, the DNA is TGTGCCAGCAGCCATTTGACAGGGTTGAACACTGAAGCTTTCTTT.

This sequence joins TRBV5-1 and TRBJ2-7, with 9 bases that match TRBD1. Unmatched junction bases numbered 6, after V lost 0 bases and J lost 5 bases. This CDR3 region has 15 residues. Germline V lookup: CDR1 SGHRS, CDR2 YFSETQ. The CDR3 here is CASSLGGQGTNEQYF. DNA for the CDR3: TGCGCCAGCAGCTTGGGCGGACAGGGGACGAACGAGCAGTACTTC.

The chain links TRBV2 to TRBJ2-7; D call uncertain. V was pared by 8 bases and J by 5 bases, with 7 bases between. CDR3 length equals 10 residues. CDR1 is SNHLY, CDR2 FYNNEI, per germline. CDR3 in DNA: TGTGCCAGCGGCTCTGACGAGCAGTACTTC. Protein product: CASGSDEQYF.

The chain employs TRBV5-6 and TRBJ2-7; 10 bases map to TRBD1. The V segment lost 5 bases and the J segment 5 bases; nucleotides outside the gene matches: 1. CDR1 is SGHDT and CDR2 is YYEEEE in the germline V gene. This CDR3 has 12 residues. The CDR3 bases are TGTGCCAGCAGAGGACAGGGGGACGAGCAGTACTTC. This encodes CASRGQGDEQYF.

V and J are TRBV28 and TRBJ1-2, with 7 nucleotides matching TRBD1. The J segment lost 4 bases and the V segment lost 2 bases, leaving 4 bases of the junction unmatched. The CDR3 runs to 14 residues. Germline assignment: CDR1 MDHEN and CDR2 SYDVKM. In DNA form, the CDR3 reads TGTGCCAGCAGTTTAACAGGGGTAGGCTATGGCTACACCTTC. This encodes CASSLTGVGYGYTF.

This clone was picked up a small number of times. The chain recombines TRBV6-6 with TRBJ2-5; 7 nucleotides line up with TRBD2. The CDR3 length is 13 residues. V shed 11 bases and J 4 bases; nucleotides not matched to a gene: 10. Germline-derived CDR1 and CDR2 are MNHNY and SVGAGI (reference sequence). CDR3 in amino acids: CAARAGEGETQYF. The CDR3, as DNA: TGTGCCGCCAGGGCGGGGGAGGGAGAGACCCAGTACTTC.

The chain has TRBV28 and TRBJ1-3; D is unclear. Germline CDR1 MDHEN, CDR2 SYDVKM. This CDR3 has 16 amino acids. The V and J ends lost 3 bases and 5 bases respectively, with 17 bases between them. The CDR3 DNA follows: TGTGCCAGCAGTTTCGCGGGGTCCGCGTCCAGAAACACCATATATTTT. Amino acids: CASSFAGSASRNTIYF.

The CDR3 DNA is TGTGCCAGCAGTAGGGGACAGGCGACTTCACCCCTCCACTTT. The encoded protein is CASSRGQATSPLHF. The chain has TRBV7-2 and TRBJ1-6; 8 nucleotides match TRBD1. The CDR3 is 14 amino acids. V shed 6 bases, J shed 9 bases, and the junction held 7 bases outside the gene matches. Germline loops: CDR1 SGHTA, CDR2 FQGNSA.

The rearrangement uses TRBV6-1 and TRBJ2-7, with 13 bases that match TRBD2. V lost 5 bases to trimming and J lost 3 bases; unmatched junction nucleotides: 1. Germline V gene data show CDR1 as MNHNS and CDR2 as SASEGT. This CDR3 is built from 14 residues. This CDR3 is CASSRTSGSYEQYF. The CDR3 nucleotides are TGTGCCAGCAGTAGGACTAGCGGGAGCTACGAGCAGTACTTC.

The V and J genes are TRBV9 and TRBJ2-7; D unclear. Trimming cost V 3 bases and J 6 bases, with 7 bases left between them. The CDR3 runs to 11 residues. Germline lookup yields CDR1 SGDLS and CDR2 YYNGEE. The CDR3 DNA reads as TGTGCCAGCAGCGCCTCGGGCGAGCAGTACTTC. This gives the protein CASSASGEQYF.

The chain carries TRBV15 and TRBJ2-3; D remains ambiguous. V was cut by 5 bases and J by 6 bases, with 12 bases left in between. Looked up from germline, CDR1 is LNHNV and CDR2 is YYDKDF (reference sequence). The CDR3 consists of 13 residues. In nucleotides, the CDR3 is TGTGCCACCAGCCGCAGGTTGTCGGATACGCAGTATTTT. Residues: CATSRRLSDTQYF.

This chain uses TRBV7-6 with TRBJ2-1; 12 bases match TRBD2. Germline V gives CDR1 SGHVS, CDR2 FNYEAQ. CDR3 length: 16 residues. V trimming: 1 base; J trimming: 9 bases; junction bases outside the gene matches: 7. CDR3 protein: CASSLGLAGELGEQFF. DNA of the CDR3: TGTGCCAGCAGCTTAGGACTAGCGGGAGAACTCGGTGAGCAGTTCTTC.

The chain is built from TRBV6-5 and TRBJ1-2; TRBD1 matches at 12 bases. CDR1 is MNHEY, CDR2 SVGAGI, per germline. The CDR3 is 15 residues long. Trimming cost V 5 bases and J 4 bases; bases outside gene matches: 5. The CDR3, as DNA: TGTGCCAGCAGTACGGGGACAGGGGGCATCTATGGCTACACCTTC. Amino acids: CASSTGTGGIYGYTF.

V gene TRBV6-6 combines with J gene TRBJ2-3; the match to TRBD1 covers 7 bases. The germline V gene has CDR1 MNHNY and CDR2 SVGAGI (reference sequence). Trimming took 0 bases from V and 2 from J; bases not matched to a gene: 5. The CDR3 length is 16 residues. In DNA, the CDR3 is TGTGCCAGCAGTTACTCGAGGGGGCACTTCACAGATACGCAGTATTTT. It translates to CASSYSRGHFTDTQYF.

The chain joins TRBV5-1 to TRBJ2-2; a weak D match, TRBD2 (7 bases). This CDR3 comprises 16 residues. Trimming pared 0 bases from V and 1 base from J, leaving 10 bases between. The germline V gene has CDR1 SGHRS and CDR2 YFSETQ. The CDR3 sequence: CASSLAGGLNTGELFF. CDR3 coding DNA: TGCGCCAGCAGCTTGGCCGGGGGGCTGAACACCGGGGAGCTGTTTTTT.

V is TRBV6-1 and J is TRBJ2-2; TRBD2 aligns across 9 bases. Germline V CDR1 and CDR2: MNHNS, SASEGT. The CDR3 loop spans 16 amino acids. The trim removed 1 base at V and 2 bases at J, leaving 2 bases unmatched. The CDR3 loop is CASSEDLAGNTGELFF. The CDR3 region has the DNA TGTGCCAGCAGTGAAGACCTAGCGGGAAACACCGGGGAGCTGTTTTTT.

The count of this clone is one. The rearrangement links TRBV28 to TRBJ1-2, with 7 positions matching TRBD1. V shed 2 bases, J shed 14 bases, and the junction held 8 bases outside the gene matches. Germline V gene sequence: CDR1 MDHEN, CDR2 SYDVKM. This CDR3 contains 12 residues. CDR3 nucleotides: TGTGCCAGCAGTTTAGGGACAGCGATAGGTACCTTC. Protein sequence: CASSLGTAIGTF.

This clone was observed a single time. The chain employs TRBV7-8 and TRBJ1-4; a weak D match, TRBD1 (6 bases). Germline lookup yields CDR1 SGHVS and CDR2 FQNEAQ. V was clipped by 2 bases and J by 8 bases, with 9 bases between them. The CDR3 sequence is 13 residues long. For the CDR3, the DNA is TGTGCCAGCAGCTTAACAGGGTGGGAAAAACTGTTTTTT. Translation gives CASSLTGWEKLFF.

This clone was recorded once. V gene TRBV12-5 combines with J gene TRBJ2-1, with D hard to call. V was pared by 5 bases and J by 0 bases, with 11 bases between. Looked up from germline, CDR1 is LGHNT and CDR2 is FRNRAP. The CDR3 runs to 15 residues. CDR3 in DNA: TGTGCTAGTGGTCCCTCGGGTAGCTCCTACAATGAGCAGTTCTTC. It yields the protein CASGPSGSSYNEQFF.

The V and J genes are TRBV27 and TRBJ2-3; 9 nucleotides line up with TRBD1. The CDR3 consists of 15 residues. V shed 5 bases, J shed 5 bases, and the junction held 8 bases outside the gene matches. Per germline, CDR1 MNHEY and CDR2 SMNVEV (reference sequence). The CDR3 nucleotides read TGTGCCAGCAGTCCCGGGACAGGGAAGGGAGATACGCAGTATTTT. Translating gives CASSPGTGKGDTQYF.

This clone was seen a single time. The chain couples TRBV7-2 to TRBJ1-6; perhaps TRBD1 as D (5 bases). CDR1 is SGHTA, CDR2 FQGNSA, per germline. The CDR3 is 19 amino acids. V was clipped by 4 bases and J by 1 base, with 20 bases between them. In DNA form, the CDR3 reads TGTGCCAGCAGCTCGGGGGAGGGGATAGGTTTTTCCTATAATTCACCCCTCCACTTT. Amino acids: CASSSGEGIGFSYNSPLHF.

The rearrangement uses TRBV29-1 and TRBJ1-2, with 8 bases aligning to TRBD1. The CDR3 is 14 residues long. After removal of 7 bases from V and 1 base from J, the junction contained 8 bases not matched to a gene. Per germline, CDR1 SQVTM and CDR2 ANQGSEA. CDR3 DNA: TGCAGCGCGCAATCGACAGGGGTTAACTATGGCTACACCTTC. Translation: CSAQSTGVNYGYTF. Based on the CDR3 plus reference TRBV29-1 and TRBJ1-2, the full variable domain is SAVISQKPSRDICQRGTSLTIQCQVDSQVTMMFWYRQQPGQSLTLIATANQGSEATYESGFVIDKFPISRPNLTFSTLTVSNMSPEDSSIYLCSAQSTGVNYGYTFGSGTRLTVV.

The genes are TRBV7-2 and TRBJ2-3, with 9 nucleotides matching TRBD1. Germline values: CDR1 SGHTA, CDR2 FQGNSA. This CDR3 is 15 amino acids long. V trimming: 6 bases; J trimming: 1 base; junction bases outside the gene matches: 5. The CDR3 protein is CASSLQGAGTDTQYF. The CDR3, as DNA: TGTGCCAGCAGTTTACAGGGGGCGGGCACAGATACGCAGTATTTT.

This chain links TRBV10-3 with TRBJ2-1; 9 bases line up with TRBD2. Germline loops: CDR1 ENHRY, CDR2 SYGVKD. With 4 bases clipped from V and 7 bases from J, the junction kept 5 bases outside the gene matches. The CDR3 length is 14 residues. The CDR3 loop is CAISVAGEDNEQFF. In DNA, the CDR3 is TGTGCCATCAGTGTAGCGGGGGAGGATAATGAGCAGTTCTTC.

The V call is TRBV7-6, the J call TRBJ2-5; a weak D match, TRBD1 (6 bases). The CDR3 sequence is 15 residues long. The germline gives CDR1 SGHVS, CDR2 FNYEAQ. Trimming took 5 bases from V and 7 from J, leaving 20 bases between them. For the CDR3, the DNA is TGTGCCAGCAGCGCAGAGGGACATGCTGGAGTGACCCAGTACTTC. It is translated as CASSAEGHAGVTQYF.

The chain employs TRBV28 and TRBJ2-3, with 10 bases identical to TRBD2. Looked up from germline, CDR1 is MDHEN and CDR2 is SYDVKM. V lost 4 bases, J lost 2 bases, and 3 bases stayed unmatched. This CDR3 is built from 15 residues. The CDR3 loop is CASSSLAGTTDTQYF. As DNA, the CDR3 is TGTGCCAGCAGTTCACTAGCGGGGACCACAGATACGCAGTATTTT. Supplemented by reference TRBV28 and TRBJ2-3, the full variable domain reads DVKVTQSSRYLVKRTGEKVFLECVQDMDHENMFWYRQDPGLGLRLIYFSYDVKMKEKGDIPEGYSVSREKKERFSLILESASTNQTSMYLCASSSLAGTTDTQYFGPGTRLTVL.

This chain links TRBV18 with TRBJ2-7; 7 bases align to TRBD1. The CDR3 spans 16 residues. J gave up 0 bases and V 6 bases, and 11 bases lay outside the gene matches. Germline CDR1 KGHSH, CDR2 LQKENI. The CDR3 is CASSLGGAASSYEQYF. Written as DNA, the CDR3 is TGTGCCAGCTCCCTAGGGGGCGCCGCGAGCTCCTACGAGCAGTACTTC.

This clone has only a few counts. The chain uses TRBV10-3 and TRBJ1-3; TRBD1 is a possible D gene (6 bases). Trimming took off 10 bases at V and 4 bases at J, with 14 bases between the two ends. This CDR3 comprises 13 residues. Germline V gene sequence: CDR1 ENHRY, CDR2 SYGVKD. The CDR3 nucleotides read TGTGCCACGTACAGGGAAGGAGGAAACACCATATATTTT. This codes for CATYREGGNTIYF.

The rearrangement uses TRBV2 and TRBJ2-3; 7 nucleotides line up with TRBD2. The V and J ends lost 5 bases and 0 bases, in that order; junction bases with no gene match: 5. Germline values: CDR1 SNHLY, CDR2 FYNNEI. The CDR3 totals 15 residues. The chain's CDR3 is CASSMSGDSTDTQYF. The CDR3 DNA reads TGTGCCAGCAGTATGAGCGGGGATAGCACAGATACGCAGTATTTT.